This entry describes one T cell receptor beta chain. The germline V and J ends were trimmed by 7 bases and 7 bases, with 10 bases remaining between them. From germline, CDR1 is ENHRY and CDR2 SYGVKD. The CDR3 runs to 11 residues. TCRdb recomputed calls from the 5' RACE reads with MiXCR, one row per CDR3 protein. The data hold over 55,000 distinct CDR3 sequences, with roughly an eighth observed a single time. The sample is drawn from a study of early T cells in non-severe SARS-CoV-2 infection. Study context: The input, bulk RNA from unsorted whole blood, was sequenced, and chains were unpaired.

The sequence came from an adult who was a healthcare worker with PCR-confirmed SARS-CoV-2 infection or an uninfected control (not recorded which). Input material: whole blood. The chain combines TRBV10-3 with TRBJ1-1; D perhaps matches TRBD1 (5 bases). DNA for the CDR3: TGTGCCATCACCGAAAGGGGTGAAGCTTTCTTT. This encodes CAITERGEAFF.